These 15 T cell receptor beta chains were all obtained from the same sample, sequenced in a study of beta chain features in type 1 diabetes. Regarding the study as a whole: Type 1 diabetes patients showed a moderate but significant shortening of TCRB CDR3s in all four CD4+ subsets.

These receptors have no identified antigens. What was sequenced were expressed TCRB transcripts, since all of the isolated RNA had been reverse transcribed. Sequenced by immunoSEQ multiplex PCR; TCRdb stores in-frame clones only, minus some. Of roughly 340,000 clones listed, roughly 12% are singletons. The material sequenced was naive CD4+ T cells from blood. These receptors were obtained from a woman aged 18-35 years with type 1 diabetes.

The gene calls are TRBV5-1 and TRBJ2-5, with 9 nucleotides matching TRBD2. This CDR3 region has 16 residues. V was clipped by 1 base and J by 2 bases; unmatched bases: 6. Germline V gene lookup returns CDR1 SGHRS and CDR2 YFSETQ. The CDR3 here is CASSLRASGDQETQYF. As DNA, the CDR3 is TGCGCCAGCAGCTTGAGAGCTAGCGGGGATCAAGAGACCCAGTACTTC.

This clone was seen a few times. V gene TRBV4-1 combines with J gene TRBJ2-7; TRBD1 is a possible D gene (5 bases). The CDR3 has 14 amino acids. V gave up 0 bases and J gave up 5 bases, with 11 bases separating them. Germline CDR1 reads MGHRA; CDR2 reads YSYEKL. The chain's CDR3 is CASSQDIAGNEQYV. The DNA for the CDR3 is TGCGCCAGCAGCCAAGATATCGCAGGGAACGAGCAGTACGTC.

This clone has only a few counts. V is TRBV4-1 and J is TRBJ2-1, with 8 bases matching TRBD2. V gave up 0 bases and J gave up 2 bases; unmatched junction bases: 9. The CDR3 has 18 residues. The germline V gene has CDR1 MGHRA and CDR2 YSYEKL. The CDR3 DNA is TGCGCCAGCAGCCAAGACCCTATACTAGCGGACACCTACAATGAGCAGTTCTTC. Translated: CASSQDPILADTYNEQFF.

The rearrangement links TRBV5-1 to TRBJ2-1; 8 bases align to TRBD2. Unmatched junction bases numbered 5, after V lost 0 bases and J lost 0 bases. Germline assignment: CDR1 SGHRS and CDR2 YFSETQ. The length of the CDR3 is 17 residues. In DNA, the CDR3 is TGCGCCAGCAGCTTGGCCTTAGCGGGAAGCTCCTACAATGAGCAGTTCTTC. Translation: CASSLALAGSSYNEQFF.

This clone was detected only a few times. The gene calls are TRBV7-2 and TRBJ2-3, with D unresolved. The CDR3 length is 15 residues. Per germline, CDR1 SGHTA and CDR2 FQGNSA. V lost 6 bases and J 0 bases, leaving 13 bases between the germline ends. The CDR3 sequence is CASSLKTPSTDTQYF. The CDR3 DNA is TGTGCCAGCAGTTTGAAGACACCTAGCACAGATACGCAGTATTTT.

The chain employs TRBV15 and TRBJ1-1, with 9 bases lining up with TRBD1. The germline gives CDR1 LNHNV, CDR2 YYDKDF (reference sequence). The V and J ends lost 0 bases and 5 bases, in that order; junction bases with no gene match: 7. This CDR3 spans 16 amino acids. CDR3 in DNA: TGTGCCACCAGCAGAGATGTGGGGACAGGGAGGACTGAAGCTTTCTTT. Translated, it gives CATSRDVGTGRTEAFF. Full variable domain (rest looked up from reference TRBV15 and TRBJ1-1): DAMVIQNPRYQVTQFGKPVTLSCSQTLNHNVMYWYQQKSSQAPKLLFHYYDKDFNNEADTPDNFQSRRPNTSFCFLDIRSPGLGDTAMYLCATSRDVGTGRTEAFFGQGTRLTVV.

J is TRBJ2-7 and V is TRBV28; 10 bases agree with TRBD1. Trimming cost V 6 bases and J 7 bases; bases outside gene matches: 6. The CDR3 has 13 amino acids. Per the germline V gene, CDR1 is MDHEN and CDR2 is SYDVKM. The CDR3 DNA reads as TGTGCCAGCAGCCGACAGGGGGCTCGAGAGCAGTACTTC. Its protein is CASSRQGAREQYF.

This clone showed up just a few times. This chain connects TRBV5-4 to TRBJ2-1, with 10 bases identical to TRBD2. The V and J ends lost 2 bases and 3 bases, in that order; junction bases with no gene match: 2. CDR3 length: 15 residues. The germline gives CDR1 SGHNT, CDR2 YYREEE (reference sequence). CDR3 loop: CASSFGTSVYNEQFF. The CDR3 nucleotides read TGTGCCAGCAGCTTTGGGACTAGCGTCTACAATGAGCAGTTCTTC.

This rearrangement joins TRBV7-9 to TRBJ1-2; possible D gene TRBD1, 6 bases. Germline V gene sequence: CDR1 SEHNR, CDR2 FQNEAQ (reference sequence). This CDR3 spans 14 amino acids. V gave up 5 bases and J gave up 6 bases, with 16 bases separating them. Here the CDR3 DNA reads TGTGCCAGCAGCCCGTTTCAGGGGTCTCATGGCTACACCTTC. It codes for CASSPFQGSHGYTF.

This chain uses TRBV30 with TRBJ2-1; 7 positions match TRBD1. Germline CDR1 is GTSNPN and CDR2 is SVGIG (reference sequence). The CDR3 runs to 15 residues. V trimming: 8 bases; J trimming: 6 bases; junction bases outside the gene matches: 16. The CDR3 reads CASNSGTANFNEQFF. The CDR3 region has the DNA TGTGCCAGCAATTCCGGGACAGCCAATTTCAATGAGCAGTTCTTC.

The CDR3 region is CATSGQGRTEAFF. In nucleotides, the CDR3 is TGTGCCACCAGCGGACAGGGGCGAACTGAAGCTTTCTTT. The genes are TRBV15 and TRBJ1-1; TRBD1 matches at 9 bases. Per germline, CDR1 LNHNV and CDR2 YYDKDF (reference sequence). This CDR3 contains 13 residues. Losses at the gene ends were 5 bases for V and 5 bases for J; bases not matched to a gene: 3.

The rearrangement joins TRBV15 to TRBJ1-2; no clear D. The CDR3 sequence is 15 residues long. Germline V gene lookup returns CDR1 LNHNV and CDR2 YYDKDF (reference sequence). V dropped 1 base and J dropped 1 base, with 10 bases sitting between them. The CDR3 loop is CATSRVVAGNYGYTF. In nucleotides, the CDR3 is TGTGCCACCAGCAGAGTGGTGGCGGGTAACTATGGCTACACCTTC.

This clone has more than one count but fewer than ten. The chain combines TRBV5-4 with TRBJ1-1, with TRBD1 matching 8 bases. This CDR3 is 15 amino acids long. The ends lost 3 bases at V and 0 bases at J; junction bases unmatched: 4. Germline loops: CDR1 SGHNT, CDR2 YYREEE (reference sequence). CDR3 nucleotide sequence: TGTGCCAGCAGCTACCCGGACAGGGTGAACACTGAAGCTTTCTTT. This sequence encodes CASSYPDRVNTEAFF.

J is TRBJ1-1 and V is TRBV29-1; 8 bases align to TRBD1. The CDR3 consists of 13 residues. The V and J ends lost 5 bases and 2 bases, in that order; junction bases with no gene match: 4. Per germline, CDR1 SQVTM and CDR2 ANQGSEA. CDR3 amino acids: CSVPDRVNTEAFF. The CDR3 nucleotides read TGCAGCGTTCCGGACAGGGTAAACACTGAAGCTTTCTTT.

This clone has just a few counts. The chain couples TRBV30 to TRBJ2-2, with TRBD2 matching over 9 bases. The CDR3 sequence is 16 residues long. Germline-derived CDR1 and CDR2 are GTSNPN and SVGIG (reference sequence). CDR3 DNA: TGTGCATTTGGGGGGCGGGAGGGCCCGTACACCGGGGAGCTGTTTTTT. Protein: CAFGGREGPYTGELFF. Filled out from reference TRBV30 and TRBJ2-2, the complete variable domain reads SQTIHQWPATLVQPVGSPLSLECTVEGTSNPNLYWYRQAAGRGLQLLFYSVGIGQISSEVPQNLSASRPQDRQFILSSKKLLLSDSGFYLCAFGGREGPYTGELFFGEGSRLTVL.